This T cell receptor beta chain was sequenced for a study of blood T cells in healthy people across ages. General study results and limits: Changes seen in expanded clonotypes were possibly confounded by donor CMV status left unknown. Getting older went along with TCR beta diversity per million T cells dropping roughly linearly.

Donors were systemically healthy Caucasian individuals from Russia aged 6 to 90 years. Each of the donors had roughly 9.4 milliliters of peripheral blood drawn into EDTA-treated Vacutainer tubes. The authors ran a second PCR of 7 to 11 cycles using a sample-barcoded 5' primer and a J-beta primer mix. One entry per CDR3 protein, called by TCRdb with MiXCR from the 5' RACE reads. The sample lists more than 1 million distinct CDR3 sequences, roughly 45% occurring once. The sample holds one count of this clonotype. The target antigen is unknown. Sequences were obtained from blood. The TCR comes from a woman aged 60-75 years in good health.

The CDR3 DNA reads TGTGCCAGCAGCCGAGGGAGAACAAATGGTGAGCAGTTCTTC. This sequence encodes CASSRGRTNGEQFF. This chain uses TRBV3-1 with TRBJ2-1, with TRBD2 as a possible D gene (5 bases). With 4 bases removed from V and 9 bases from J, the gap between germline ends came to 16 bases. Germline V gives CDR1 LGHDT, CDR2 YNNKEL (reference sequence). The CDR3 is 14 amino acids.